This T cell receptor (beta chain) was recorded in a study of vaccination and CD4 T cells after COVID-19. For the study at large: Post-vaccine sample collection happened at a median of approximately 79 days after dose two, ranging 14 to 241.

Regarding this clonotype: The antigen is undetermined.

Sample treatment: roughly ten-day PBMC culture with coronavirus spike peptide pools or control peptides (ViraFEST assay). PBMCs, plated at about 2 million per well, were grown in the presence of approximately 10 IU/ml IL-2 and around 10 ug/ml peptide pools. Study-wide results and limits: Vaccine-specific clones numbering 304 of 307 showed spike mono-reactivity in convalescent patients.

Sequenced with the Oncomine TCR Beta short-read assay was DNA taken from cultured CD4+ T cells. From the PCR reads, TCRdb called clonotypes with MiXCR, one entry per CDR3 protein. The sample lists about 11,000 distinct CDR3 sequences, 73% seen once, with 6% to 9% in the top ten. V gave up 2 bases and J gave up 4 bases, with 5 bases separating them. The germline gives CDR1 SGHTA, CDR2 FQGNSA. CDR3 length equals 12 residues. This receptor was obtained from a human donor who had recovered from COVID-19. The V gene is TRBV7-2, the J gene TRBJ2-5; D is unclear. Specimen: CD4+ T cells from blood, cultured in vitro. This CDR3 reads CASSLWGETQYF. CDR3 in DNA: TGTGCCAGCAGCTTATGGGGAGAGACCCAGTACTTC. Filled out from reference TRBV7-2 and TRBJ2-5, the complete variable domain reads GAGVSQSPSNKVTEKGKDVELRCDPISGHTALYWYRQSLGQGLEFLIYFQGNSAPDKSGLPSDRFSAERTGGSVSTLTIQRTQQEDSAVYLCASSLWGETQYFGPGTRLLVL.